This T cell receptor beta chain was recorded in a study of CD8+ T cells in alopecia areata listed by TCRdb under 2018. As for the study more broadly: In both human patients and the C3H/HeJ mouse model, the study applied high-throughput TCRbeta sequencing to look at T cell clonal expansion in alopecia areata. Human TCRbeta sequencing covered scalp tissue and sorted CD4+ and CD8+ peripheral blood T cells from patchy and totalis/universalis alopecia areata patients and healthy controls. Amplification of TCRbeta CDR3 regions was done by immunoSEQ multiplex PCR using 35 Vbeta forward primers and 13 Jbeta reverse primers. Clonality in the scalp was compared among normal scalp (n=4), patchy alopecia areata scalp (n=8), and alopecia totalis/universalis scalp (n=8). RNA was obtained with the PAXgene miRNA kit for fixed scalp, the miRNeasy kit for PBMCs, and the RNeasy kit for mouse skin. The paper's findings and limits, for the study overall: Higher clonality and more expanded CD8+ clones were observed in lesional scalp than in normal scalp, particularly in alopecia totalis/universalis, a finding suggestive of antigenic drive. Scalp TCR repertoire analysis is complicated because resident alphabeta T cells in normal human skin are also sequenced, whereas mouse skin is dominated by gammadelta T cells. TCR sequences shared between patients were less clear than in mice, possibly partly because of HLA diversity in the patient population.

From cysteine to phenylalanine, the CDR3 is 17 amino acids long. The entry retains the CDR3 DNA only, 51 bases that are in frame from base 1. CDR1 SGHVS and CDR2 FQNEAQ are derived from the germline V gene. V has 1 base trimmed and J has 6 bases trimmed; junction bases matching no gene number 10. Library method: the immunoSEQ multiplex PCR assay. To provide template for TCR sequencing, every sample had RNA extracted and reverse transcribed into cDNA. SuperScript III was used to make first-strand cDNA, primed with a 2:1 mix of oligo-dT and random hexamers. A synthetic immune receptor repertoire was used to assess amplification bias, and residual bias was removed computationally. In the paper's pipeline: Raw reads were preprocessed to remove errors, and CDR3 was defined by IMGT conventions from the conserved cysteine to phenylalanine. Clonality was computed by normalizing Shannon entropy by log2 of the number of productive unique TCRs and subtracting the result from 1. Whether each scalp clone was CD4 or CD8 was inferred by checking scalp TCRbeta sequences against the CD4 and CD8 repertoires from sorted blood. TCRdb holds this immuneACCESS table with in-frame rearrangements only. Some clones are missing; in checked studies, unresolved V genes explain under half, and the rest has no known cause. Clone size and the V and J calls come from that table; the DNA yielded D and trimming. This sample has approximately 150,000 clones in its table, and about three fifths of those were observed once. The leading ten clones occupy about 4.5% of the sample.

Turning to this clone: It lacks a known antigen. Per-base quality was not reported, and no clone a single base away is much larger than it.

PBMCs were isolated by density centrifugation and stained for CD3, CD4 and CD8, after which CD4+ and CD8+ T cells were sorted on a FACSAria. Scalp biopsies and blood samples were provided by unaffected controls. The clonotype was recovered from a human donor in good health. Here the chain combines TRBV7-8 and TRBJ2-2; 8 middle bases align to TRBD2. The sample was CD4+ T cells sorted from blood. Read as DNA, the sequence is TGTGCCAGCAGCTTAGGAGCCGCAGCGGGAGTATCCGGGGAGCTGTTTTTT. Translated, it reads CASSLGAAAGVSGELFF.